This entry lists 22 T cell receptor beta chains sequenced from one sample in a study of blood T cell repertoires in COVID-19 (dated by TCRdb to about 2020). Library construction relied on the immunoSEQ multiplex PCR assay. The source is immuneACCESS, and TCRdb retained only in-frame sequences with V and J called. Part of the clones is not carried over; for the studies checked, unresolved V genes explain less than half of this, and the remainder is unexplained. For this sample there are tens of thousands of clones; about 86% appear just once. Around 3.2% of the sample belongs to the ten largest clones. Material: peripheral blood. Receptor source: a woman over 75 with acute or convalescent COVID-19.

The chain employs TRBV5-1 and TRBJ2-5; a weak D match, TRBD2 (5 bases). The CDR3 covers 13 residues. V lost 4 bases to trimming and J lost 4 bases, with 11 bases between them. Germline V CDR1 and CDR2: SGHRS, YFSETQ. CDR3 sequence: CASSPGGSETQYF. DNA for the CDR3: TGCGCCAGCAGCCCCGGAGGTTCAGAGACCCAGTACTTC. Full variable domain (remainder filled in from reference TRBV5-1 and TRBJ2-5): KAGVTQTPRYLIKTRGQQVTLSCSPISGHRSVSWYQQTPGQGLQFLFEYFSETQRNKGNFPGRFSGRQFSNSRSEMNVSTLELGDSALYLCASSPGGSETQYFGPGTRLLVL.

J is TRBJ2-3 and V is TRBV5-6; 7 bases are a match to TRBD2. Germline V gives CDR1 SGHDT, CDR2 YYEEEE. The CDR3 totals 15 residues. With V trimmed by 4 bases and J by 2 bases, 7 bases remained unmatched. CDR3 nucleotide sequence: TGTGCCAGCAGCCCGGGACTACAGGTCACAGATACGCAGTATTTT. Its translation: CASSPGLQVTDTQYF.

The genes are TRBV9 and TRBJ1-2; 7 bases are a match to TRBD1. With V trimmed by 5 bases and J by 3 bases, 13 bases remained unmatched. This CDR3 region has 16 residues. Germline V lookup: CDR1 SGDLS, CDR2 YYNGEE. The CDR3 is CASRSAEGTADYGYTF. The DNA of the CDR3 is TGTGCCAGCAGGTCAGCAGAGGGGACAGCCGACTATGGCTACACCTTC.

The chain couples TRBV10-3 to TRBJ2-7; D uncertain. The CDR3 runs to 15 residues. V dropped 7 bases and J dropped 0 bases, with 16 bases sitting between them. The germline CDR1 and CDR2 sequences are ENHRY and SYGVKD. The CDR3 protein is CAITIYPFYSYEQYF. As DNA, the CDR3 is TGTGCCATCACCATCTACCCCTTTTACTCCTACGAGCAGTACTTC.

CDR3 residues: CASSERTSGVDNEQFF. The CDR3 coding sequence is TGTGCCAGCAGTGAAAGGACTAGCGGGGTCGACAATGAGCAGTTCTTC. V gene TRBV2 combines with J gene TRBJ2-1; 12 nucleotides match TRBD2. Germline V gene sequence: CDR1 SNHLY, CDR2 FYNNEI. The V segment lost 2 bases and the J segment 5 bases; nucleotides outside the gene matches: 4. CDR3 size: 16 residues.

This clone was detected only once. The rearrangement uses TRBV5-4 and TRBJ2-3; 9 bases are a match to TRBD2. Per the germline V gene, CDR1 is SGHNT and CDR2 is YYREEE (reference sequence). The CDR3 contains 15 residues. V gave up 3 bases and J gave up 0 bases; unmatched junction bases: 2. The CDR3 loop is CASSYSGGSTDTQYF. The CDR3 bases are TGTGCCAGCAGCTATAGCGGGGGTAGCACAGATACGCAGTATTTT.

This chain connects TRBV18 to TRBJ1-5; D is undetermined. Deletions cut 3 bases from V and 5 bases from J, with 8 bases between. This CDR3 spans 13 amino acids. The germline CDR1 and CDR2 sequences are KGHSH and LQKENI. This chain's CDR3 is CASSPGRYQPQHF. The CDR3 coding sequence is TGTGCCAGCTCACCTGGGCGTTATCAGCCCCAGCATTTT.

V gene TRBV19 combines with J gene TRBJ1-1, with D hard to call. The CDR3 covers 14 residues. Germline V lookup: CDR1 LNHDA, CDR2 SQIVND (reference sequence). V dropped 4 bases and J dropped 3 bases, with 12 bases sitting between them. CDR3: CASSTGYTDTEAFF. CDR3 nucleotide sequence: TGTGCCAGTAGTACGGGTTATACGGACACTGAAGCTTTCTTT.

The V call is TRBV29-1, the J call TRBJ1-2; D perhaps matches TRBD1 (5 bases). The CDR3 consists of 15 residues. V was cut by 1 base and J by 4 bases, with 16 bases left in between. CDR1 is SQVTM, CDR2 ANQGSEA, per germline. The CDR3 nucleotides read TGCAGCGTTGAAGGTGGATCCGGGGGAGGCTATGGCTACACCTTC. Encoded protein: CSVEGGSGGGYGYTF. Using reference TRBV29-1 and TRBJ1-2 for the parts outside the CDR3, the full variable domain is SAVISQKPSRDICQRGTSLTIQCQVDSQVTMMFWYRQQPGQSLTLIATANQGSEATYESGFVIDKFPISRPNLTFSTLTVSNMSPEDSSIYLCSVEGGSGGGYGYTFGSGTRLTVV.

This clone was recorded only once. The genes are TRBV5-1 and TRBJ1-2; perhaps TRBD1 as D (6 bases). Trimming left V 0 bases short and J 3 bases short, with 6 bases between. The V gene's germline CDR1 is SGHRS and CDR2 YFSETQ. CDR3 length: 13 amino acids. The DNA of the CDR3 is TGCGCCAGCAGCTTGGAGGGGGACTATGGCTACACCTTC. Translation gives CASSLEGDYGYTF.

The genes are TRBV3-1 (or the pseudogene TRBV3-2) and TRBJ1-6, with 7 bases fitting TRBD1. This CDR3 comprises 14 residues. Germline trimming cut 6 bases from V and 9 bases from J; bases unmatched to any gene: 8. Germline V gene lookup returns CDR1 LGHDT and CDR2 YNNKEL (reference sequence). The CDR3 sequence: CASSSGQETSPLHF. CDR3 nucleotides: TGTGCCAGCAGTTCCGGACAGGAAACTTCACCCCTCCACTTT.

The chain joins TRBV3-1 (or the pseudogene TRBV3-2) to TRBJ1-5, with D hard to call. Trimming took off 1 base at V and 3 bases at J, with 7 bases between the two ends. CDR1 is LGHDT, CDR2 YNNKEL, per germline (reference sequence). This CDR3 region has 14 residues. The CDR3 DNA follows: TGTGCCAGCAGCCAAGGTTCCAACAATCAGCCCCAGCATTTT. Encoded protein: CASSQGSNNQPQHF.

This rearrangement joins TRBV7-2 to TRBJ1-1; tentatively, D is TRBD1 (6 bases). The CDR3 length is 13 residues. Looked up from germline, CDR1 is SGHTA and CDR2 is FQGNSA. Trimming pared 4 bases from V and 5 bases from J, leaving 11 bases between. CDR3 protein: CASSSQTGTEAFF. Here the CDR3 DNA reads TGTGCCAGCAGCTCCCAAACAGGGACTGAAGCTTTCTTT.

This chain joins TRBV19 and TRBJ2-3, with TRBD2 matching over 12 bases. The ends lost 5 bases at V and 2 bases at J; junction bases unmatched: 20. CDR1 is LNHDA, CDR2 SQIVND, per germline (reference sequence). The CDR3 runs 21 residues. The CDR3 DNA is TGTGCCAGTAGTCTTGGACTAGCGGGGCATCCTGGAGGAGGAGACACAGATACGCAGTATTTT. Its protein product is CASSLGLAGHPGGGDTDTQYF.

The rearrangement links TRBV4-1 to TRBJ1-4; D remains ambiguous. The CDR3 has 15 amino acids. CDR1 is MGHRA and CDR2 is YSYEKL in the germline V gene. V was shortened by 0 bases and J by 5 bases, with 10 bases between the two germline ends. Here the CDR3 DNA reads TGCGCCAGCAGCCAAGATCCGGGAAACAATGAAAAACTGTTTTTT. It specifies CASSQDPGNNEKLFF.

This clone was recorded a few times. This sequence joins TRBV7-3 and TRBJ1-1, with D possibly being TRBD1 (5 bases). The germline V gene encodes CDR1 SGHTA and CDR2 FQGTGA. The CDR3 runs 13 residues. Trimming shortened V by 5 bases and J by 3 bases, and 10 bases separated the two germline ends. The CDR3 protein is CASSNQGDTEAFF. CDR3 bases: TGTGCCAGCAGCAACCAGGGTGACACTGAAGCTTTCTTT.

V gene TRBV5-4 combines with J gene TRBJ2-1; D uncertain. The CDR3 has 15 amino acids. CDR1 is SGHNT, CDR2 YYREEE, per germline (reference sequence). V was pared by 0 bases and J by 2 bases, with 9 bases between. CDR3 bases: TGTGCCAGCAGCTTGGTTTCCGCGCCCTACAATGAGCAGTTCTTC. Translated: CASSLVSAPYNEQFF.

This chain uses TRBV30 with TRBJ1-2; unclear D gene. V dropped 0 bases and J dropped 2 bases, with 13 bases sitting between them. This CDR3 contains 15 residues. CDR1 is GTSNPN and CDR2 is SVGIG in the germline V gene (reference sequence). The CDR3 spells CAWSVAQSLNYGYTF. Here the CDR3 DNA reads TGTGCCTGGAGTGTAGCCCAATCTTTGAACTATGGCTACACCTTC.

The rearrangement uses TRBV5-6 and TRBJ1-1; 7 bases line up with TRBD1. This CDR3 comprises 14 residues. The V gene's germline CDR1 is SGHDT and CDR2 YYEEEE. V trimming: 1 base; J trimming: 5 bases; junction bases outside the gene matches: 5. The CDR3 DNA follows: TGTGCCAGCAGCTTGAACAGGGGCGAAACTGAAGCTTTCTTT. This gives the protein CASSLNRGETEAFF.

This clone was counted a single time. CDR3 bases: TGTGCCAGTAGTCCCACGGGGGCTAACTATGGCTACACCTTC. Residues: CASSPTGANYGYTF. The chain has TRBV19 and TRBJ1-2, with D perhaps TRBD1 (5 bases). Trimming stripped 5 bases from V and 0 bases from J, with 10 bases between. Germline CDR1 and CDR2: LNHDA and SQIVND (reference sequence). The CDR3 runs 14 residues. The variable domain in full, with the rest retrieved from reference TRBV19 and TRBJ1-2, is DGGITQSPKYLFRKEGQNVTLSCEQNLNHDAMYWYRQDPGQGLRLIYYSQIVNDFQKGDIAEGYSVSREKKESFPLTVTSAQKNPTAFYLCASSPTGANYGYTFGSGTRLTVV.

This clone has only one observation. This chain joins TRBV3-1 (or the pseudogene TRBV3-2) and TRBJ1-4; weak D call: TRBD1 (6 bases). V was cut by 8 bases and J by 5 bases, with 12 bases left in between. This CDR3 spans 13 amino acids. CDR1 and CDR2 (germline): LGHDT, YNNKEL (reference sequence). In DNA form, the CDR3 reads TGTGCCAGCTCCGGACAGATCAATGAAAAACTGTTTTTT. Amino acid sequence: CASSGQINEKLFF.

The chain recombines TRBV11-2 with TRBJ2-5; D is perhaps TRBD2 (6 bases). The CDR3 covers 14 residues. Germline CDR1 SGHAT, CDR2 FQNNGV. The V end lost 5 bases, the J end lost 1 base, and 11 bases lay between the germline ends. The chain's CDR3 is CASSLGLTQETQYF. The CDR3 coding sequence is TGTGCCAGCAGCCTGGGACTCACCCAAGAGACCCAGTACTTC.